A single sample gave rise to the 24 T cell receptor beta chains below, sequenced in a study of cytomegalovirus exposure and HLA in healthy donors. 13 Jbeta primers and 60 Vbeta primers were used for the PCR. Assay used: immunoSEQ multiplex PCR; TCRdb lists only in-frame clones, some missing. Here the sample spans over 150,000 clones, around 73% being singletons. The sequenced sample was PBMCs. These receptors were collected from a woman younger than 30 in good health and CMV-seropositive.

V and J are TRBV28 and TRBJ2-7; D unclear. V was clipped by 5 bases and J by 5 bases, with 16 bases between them. CDR1 and CDR2 (germline): MDHEN, SYDVKM. The CDR3 is made up of 14 amino acids. CDR3 nucleotides: TGTGCCAGCAGTATCCTAACTCAAATCGACGAGCAGTACTTC. It translates to CASSILTQIDEQYF.

This chain joins TRBV6-1 and TRBJ2-7, with TRBD1 matching 7 bases. V shed 5 bases, J shed 12 bases, and the junction held 7 bases outside the gene matches. The CDR3 has 11 residues. The germline CDR1 and CDR2 sequences are MNHNS and SASEGT. The CDR3 DNA is TGTGCCAGCAGTTACGACAGGGCTTTGTACTTC. Protein product: CASSYDRALYF.

The V and J genes are TRBV11-2 and TRBJ2-7; perhaps TRBD1 as D (6 bases). This CDR3 region has 14 residues. Trimming pared 5 bases from V and 2 bases from J, leaving 13 bases between. CDR1 and CDR2 (germline): SGHAT, FQNNGV. CDR3 residues: CASSLTDSTYEQYF. The CDR3 coding sequence is TGTGCCAGCAGCCTAACGGACAGCACCTACGAGCAGTACTTC.

The chain uses TRBV5-4 and TRBJ2-3, with D possibly TRBD2 on 5 matching bases. The CDR3 extends over 14 amino acids. From germline, CDR1 is SGHNT and CDR2 YYREEE (reference sequence). Trimming stripped 4 bases from V and 3 bases from J, with 12 bases between. CDR3 DNA: TGTGCCAGCAGCCCTCGGACTGGGACAGATACGCAGTATTTT. Its protein is CASSPRTGTDTQYF.

As for this clone: Other nucleotide sequences in the sample specify the same CDR3. The genes are TRBV7-2 and TRBJ2-7; D may be TRBD1 (6 bases). CDR3 length equals 14 residues. Deletions cut 5 bases from V and 6 bases from J, with 17 bases between. Germline assignment: CDR1 SGHTA and CDR2 FQGNSA. CDR3 DNA sequence: TGTGCCAGCAGCGCTTCCGGGACACGGAGCGAGCAGTACTTC. This translates into CASSASGTRSEQYF.

This chain connects TRBV4-2 to TRBJ2-1; D perhaps matches TRBD2 (6 bases). This CDR3 region has 15 residues. V dropped 5 bases and J dropped 5 bases, with 16 bases sitting between them. Per the germline V gene, CDR1 is LGHNA and CDR2 is YNFKEQ. In DNA, the CDR3 is TGTGCCAGCAGCACCCAATCTTGGGGGGACAATGAGCAGTTCTTC. Encoded protein: CASSTQSWGDNEQFF.

The chain links TRBV2 to TRBJ2-5; D unclear. The CDR3 totals 13 residues. The V gene's germline CDR1 is SNHLY and CDR2 FYNNEI. V lost 6 bases and J 4 bases, leaving 12 bases between the germline ends. DNA of the CDR3: TGTGCCAGCAGGACCGGAACGGGAGAGACCCAGTACTTC. This codes for CASRTGTGETQYF.

This chain links TRBV7-6 with TRBJ2-7; TRBD1 aligns across 7 bases. Germline V lookup: CDR1 SGHVS, CDR2 FNYEAQ. V lost 5 bases, J lost 6 bases, and 4 bases stayed unmatched. CDR3 length: 12 residues. Here the CDR3 reads CASSLTGVEQYF. DNA of the CDR3: TGTGCCAGCAGCCTAACAGGGGTCGAGCAGTACTTC.

The V gene is TRBV7-9, the J gene TRBJ1-3, with D possibly TRBD1 on 6 matching bases. This CDR3 region has 14 residues. V was trimmed by 5 bases and J by 1 base, leaving 9 bases between them. CDR1 is SEHNR and CDR2 is FQNEAQ in the germline V gene (reference sequence). The CDR3 bases are TGTGCCAGCAGCCTCGGACAGTCTGGAAACACCATATATTTT. Protein product: CASSLGQSGNTIYF.

This clone was picked up one time. The sample has other DNA sequences that encode this CDR3 too. The chain is built from TRBV13 and TRBJ2-3, with TRBD2 as a possible D gene (5 bases). From germline, CDR1 is PRHDT and CDR2 FYEKMQ (reference sequence). CDR3 length equals 12 residues. V was clipped by 3 bases and J by 6 bases, with 7 bases between them. CDR3 in amino acids: CASSFRGDTQYF. The CDR3, as DNA: TGTGCCAGCAGCTTCCGAGGGGATACGCAGTATTTT.

This chain uses TRBV7-8 with TRBJ1-5; 7 bases agree with TRBD1. This CDR3 has 15 residues. Per the germline V gene, CDR1 is SGHVS and CDR2 is FQNEAQ. Trimming cost V 3 bases and J 5 bases; bases outside gene matches: 7. CDR3 in amino acids: CASSFAGGLDQPQHF. The DNA of the CDR3 is TGTGCCAGCAGCTTCGCAGGGGGGCTCGATCAGCCCCAGCATTTT.

The CDR3 here is CASSVRVMGTEAFF. CDR3 DNA: TGTGCCAGCAGCGTCAGGGTTATGGGCACTGAAGCTTTCTTT. The chain carries TRBV7-2 and TRBJ1-1, with a possible D match to TRBD1 (5 bases). This CDR3 has 14 residues. Trimming left V 5 bases short and J 4 bases short, with 14 bases between. Germline CDR1 reads SGHTA; CDR2 reads FQGNSA. Complete variable domain (other parts from reference TRBV7-2 and TRBJ1-1): GAGVSQSPSNKVTEKGKDVELRCDPISGHTALYWYRQSLGQGLEFLIYFQGNSAPDKSGLPSDRFSAERTGGSVSTLTIQRTQQEDSAVYLCASSVRVMGTEAFFGQGTRLTVV.

The chain joins TRBV6-6 to TRBJ1-2; D gene ambiguous. Germline V gene sequence: CDR1 MNHNY, CDR2 SVGAGI (reference sequence). The V end was cut by 6 bases, the J end by 1 base, with 6 bases between. This CDR3 has 12 amino acids. The CDR3 reads CASSPLNYGYTF. For the CDR3, the DNA is TGTGCCAGCAGCCCTCTTAACTATGGCTACACCTTC.

The chain recombines TRBV4-2 with TRBJ2-3, with D possibly TRBD1 on 6 matching bases. The germline gives CDR1 LGHNA, CDR2 YNFKEQ. The V and J ends lost 0 bases and 3 bases respectively, with 16 bases between them. This CDR3 spans 17 amino acids. The CDR3 DNA reads as TGTGCCAGCAGCCAAGATGCAGGGGAGATAGCGACAGATACGCAGTATTTT. This gives the protein CASSQDAGEIATDTQYF.

The V call is TRBV5-5, the J call TRBJ2-3, with 12 bases identical to TRBD2. The junction had 7 bases not matched to a gene; V was cut back by 1 base and J by 4 bases. The CDR3 sequence is 17 residues long. Germline-derived CDR1 and CDR2 are SGHKS and YYEKEE (reference sequence). CDR3 region: CASSLLRTSGVADTQYF. The CDR3 DNA sequence: TGTGCCAGCAGCTTGCTCCGGACTAGCGGGGTGGCAGATACGCAGTATTTT.

The chain is built from TRBV28 and TRBJ1-2; TRBD1 agrees at 7 bases. The CDR3 is 13 amino acids. Trimming at V came to 4 bases and at J to 6 bases, leaving 5 bases not matched to a gene. Germline CDR1 MDHEN, CDR2 SYDVKM. The chain's CDR3 is CASSSGTDNGYTF. DNA of the CDR3: TGTGCCAGCAGTTCCGGGACAGATAATGGCTACACCTTC.

The rearrangement links TRBV19 to TRBJ2-1; D uncertain. Per germline, CDR1 LNHDA and CDR2 SQIVND (reference sequence). V dropped 5 bases and J dropped 10 bases, with 15 bases sitting between them. This CDR3 contains 13 residues. The CDR3 DNA reads as TGTGCCAGTAGTCAACATTTCGATGTCGAGCAGTTCTTC. Translated, it gives CASSQHFDVEQFF.

The CDR3 sequence: CASSPGTYGYTF. Here the CDR3 DNA reads TGTGCCAGCAGCCCGGGAACCTATGGCTACACCTTC. J is TRBJ1-2 and V is TRBV6-5; D is undetermined. The ends were cut back, 6 bases at V and 4 bases at J, with 9 bases in the middle. Germline CDR1 reads MNHEY; CDR2 reads SVGAGI. This CDR3 comprises 12 residues.

V gene TRBV30 combines with J gene TRBJ2-7, with unresolved D. The germline gives CDR1 GTSNPN, CDR2 SVGIG (reference sequence). Trimming removed 3 bases at V and 1 base at J, with 10 bases between. The CDR3 length is 13 residues. The CDR3 DNA reads TGTGCCTGGAGCCTCGACATATCCTACGAGCAGTACTTC. This codes for CAWSLDISYEQYF. Filled out from reference TRBV30 and TRBJ2-7, the complete variable domain reads SQTIHQWPATLVQPVGSPLSLECTVEGTSNPNLYWYRQAAGRGLQLLFYSVGIGQISSEVPQNLSASRPQDRQFILSSKKLLLSDSGFYLCAWSLDISYEQYFGPGTRLTVT.

V and J are TRBV27 and TRBJ2-7, with a possible D match to TRBD2 (6 bases). Germline CDR1 and CDR2: MNHEY and SMNVEV (reference sequence). This CDR3 is 17 amino acids long. V lost 2 bases and J lost 3, with 20 bases in between. In nucleotides, the CDR3 is TGTGCCAGCAGTTTAAGGGGTCCTTGGCAGGGAGGCTACGAGCAGTACTTC. This codes for CASSLRGPWQGGYEQYF.

The chain couples TRBV2 to TRBJ2-3; 11 bases fit TRBD2. V lost 8 bases, J lost 5 bases, and 12 bases stayed unmatched. Germline-derived CDR1 and CDR2 are SNHLY and FYNNEI. The CDR3 is 16 amino acids. CDR3 bases: TGTGCCAGCTGCCCCCTTAGCGGGGGGGCCGGAGATACGCAGTATTTT. It codes for CASCPLSGGAGDTQYF.

The chain employs TRBV4-3 and TRBJ1-5, with D unresolved. The CDR3 totals 14 residues. V was cut by 4 bases and J by 6 bases, with 13 bases left in between. Germline V gene sequence: CDR1 LGHNA, CDR2 YSLEER. The CDR3 DNA is TGCGCCAGCAGCCGAGACTCCCTCCTTCAGCCCCAGCATTTT. Protein product: CASSRDSLLQPQHF.

This chain connects TRBV6-5 to TRBJ1-1; TRBD1 matches 7 bases. Trimming took 8 bases from V and 1 from J; bases not matched to a gene: 7. This CDR3 is 14 amino acids long. Germline values: CDR1 MNHEY, CDR2 SVGAGI. CDR3 DNA sequence: TGTGCCAGCTTCAGGGGGGCGGGGAACACTGAAGCTTTCTTT. Encoded protein: CASFRGAGNTEAFF.

This clone was seen just once. The gene calls are TRBV7-3 and TRBJ2-5, with 8 bases lining up with TRBD2. The junction had 6 bases not matched to a gene; V was cut back by 5 bases and J by 1 base. In germline, CDR1 is SGHTA, CDR2 FQGTGA. The CDR3 runs to 15 residues. This CDR3 reads CASSRTGGAQETQYF. CDR3 bases: TGTGCCAGCAGCCGGACCGGGGGGGCCCAAGAGACCCAGTACTTC.